This entry features one TCR beta chain sequence. The target antigen is unknown. This specimen comes from a study of beta chain features in type 1 diabetes. Reverse transcribing all isolated RNA meant expressed TCRB transcripts were sequenced. Method: immunoSEQ multiplex PCR; TCRdb's copy keeps in-frame clones and lacks some. The data show roughly 610,000 clones, less than 20% seen once. V was pared by 5 bases and J by 9 bases, with 13 bases of the junction left unmatched. The CDR3 runs to 15 residues. CDR1 and CDR2 from the germline V gene are SGHNT and YYREEE (reference sequence). Broader study findings: Healthy donors had naive, central memory and Treg TCRB repertoires that appeared less similar than those seen among patients.

The V call is TRBV5-4, the J call TRBJ2-1; 8 bases are a match to TRBD2. The material sequenced was naive CD4+ T cells from blood. The TCR originated in a man aged 18 to 30 in good health. CDR3 in DNA: TGTGCCAGCAGGGCCGGGACTAGGGGGACTCGTGAGCAGTTCTTC. Translation gives CASRAGTRGTREQFF.